Listed here are 9 T cell receptor beta chains from one sample, sequenced in a study of blood T cell repertoires in COVID-19. The table came from immunoSEQ multiplex PCR; TCRdb's copy has only in-frame clones and leaves some out. The sample yields some 200,000 clones, about four fifths seen once. Sequencing was performed on peripheral blood. The receptor set was obtained from a woman in her 40s with COVID-19, enrolled during active disease.

The chain is built from TRBV18 and TRBJ2-7, with 15 bases aligning to TRBD2. Germline V lookup: CDR1 KGHSH, CDR2 LQKENI. The V gene end was trimmed by 4 bases and the J gene end by 3 bases; junction bases not matched to a gene: 7. The CDR3 is 17 amino acids. The CDR3 DNA is TGTGCCAGCTCACTACATCCGGGACTAGCGGGAGGCTACGAGCAGTACTTC. Residues: CASSLHPGLAGGYEQYF.

The genes are TRBV18 and TRBJ2-5, with D possibly matching TRBD1 (8 bases). Trimming cost V 9 bases and J 4 bases, with 18 bases left between them. Per the germline V gene, CDR1 is KGHSH and CDR2 is LQKENI. The CDR3 extends over 14 amino acids. The CDR3 here is CASGLNRGGETQYF. CDR3 DNA sequence: TGTGCCAGTGGTCTCAACAGGGGGGGAGAGACCCAGTACTTC.

The gene calls are TRBV19 and TRBJ1-3, with 7 nucleotides matching TRBD1. The CDR3 has 14 amino acids. V shed 7 bases, J shed 3 bases, and the junction held 6 bases outside the gene matches. The germline V gene encodes CDR1 LNHDA and CDR2 SQIVND (reference sequence). The CDR3 bases are TGTGCCAGTAATCCGACAGGGATTGGAAACACCATATATTTT. Amino acid sequence: CASNPTGIGNTIYF.

In DNA form, the CDR3 reads TGTGCCACCAGCGGGGCTAGCGGGGGGGATATGAATACGCAGTATTTT. Its protein product is CATSGASGGDMNTQYF. This chain uses TRBV24-1 with TRBJ2-3; 12 positions match TRBD2. With 7 bases clipped from V and 7 bases from J, the junction kept 11 bases outside the gene matches. CDR3 length: 16 residues. The V gene's germline CDR1 is KGHDR and CDR2 SFDVKD.

The V and J genes are TRBV28 and TRBJ2-1; D may be TRBD2 (5 bases). The CDR3 covers 14 residues. Trimming left V 6 bases short and J 0 bases short, with 9 bases between. The germline gives CDR1 MDHEN, CDR2 SYDVKM. The CDR3 coding sequence is TGTGCCAGCAGGGGCGGAGGCTCCTACAATGAGCAGTTCTTC. This sequence encodes CASRGGGSYNEQFF.

In its sample, this clone was seen once. The V and J genes are TRBV5-5 and TRBJ2-7, with a weak D call TRBD1 (5 bases). In germline, CDR1 is SGHKS, CDR2 YYEKEE (reference sequence). Deletions cut 3 bases from V and 3 bases from J, with 16 bases between. The CDR3 is 15 residues long. The CDR3 reads CASSSSKTANYEQYF. The CDR3 DNA is TGTGCCAGCAGCTCCTCTAAGACAGCTAACTACGAGCAGTACTTC.

In its sample, this clone was seen once. V and J are TRBV28 and TRBJ2-7; D perhaps matches TRBD1 (6 bases). Germline values: CDR1 MDHEN, CDR2 SYDVKM. V dropped 4 bases and J dropped 5 bases, with 21 bases sitting between them. The CDR3 covers 16 residues. CDR3 sequence (DNA): TGTGCCAGCAGTTCACCGCTCACAGGGATTAGGAACGAGCAGTACTTC. Its translation: CASSSPLTGIRNEQYF.

V is TRBV19 and J is TRBJ1-6, with TRBD1 matching over 8 bases. With 6 bases clipped from V and 7 bases from J, the junction kept 8 bases outside the gene matches. The CDR3 consists of 15 residues. Germline CDR1 is LNHDA and CDR2 is SQIVND (reference sequence). The CDR3 DNA sequence: TGTGCCAGTAGCCAAGGACAGGGAAAAAATTCACCCCTCCACTTT. It specifies CASSQGQGKNSPLHF.

This clone was observed a handful of times. The V and J genes are TRBV7-9 and TRBJ1-1; 9 nucleotides agree with TRBD1. J gave up 6 bases and V 5 bases, and 1 base lay outside the gene matches. The CDR3 sequence is 12 residues long. CDR1 and CDR2 from the germline V gene are SEHNR and FQNEAQ (reference sequence). The CDR3 spells CASSRTGAEAFF. Here the CDR3 DNA reads TGTGCCAGCAGCCGGACAGGGGCTGAAGCTTTCTTT. Together with reference TRBV7-9 and TRBJ1-1, the CDR3 gives the full variable domain: DTGVSQNPRHKITKRGQNVTFRCDPISEHNRLYWYRQTLGQGPEFLTYFQNEAQLEKSRLLSDRFSAERPKGSFSTLEIQRTEQGDSAMYLCASSRTGAEAFFGQGTRLTVV.